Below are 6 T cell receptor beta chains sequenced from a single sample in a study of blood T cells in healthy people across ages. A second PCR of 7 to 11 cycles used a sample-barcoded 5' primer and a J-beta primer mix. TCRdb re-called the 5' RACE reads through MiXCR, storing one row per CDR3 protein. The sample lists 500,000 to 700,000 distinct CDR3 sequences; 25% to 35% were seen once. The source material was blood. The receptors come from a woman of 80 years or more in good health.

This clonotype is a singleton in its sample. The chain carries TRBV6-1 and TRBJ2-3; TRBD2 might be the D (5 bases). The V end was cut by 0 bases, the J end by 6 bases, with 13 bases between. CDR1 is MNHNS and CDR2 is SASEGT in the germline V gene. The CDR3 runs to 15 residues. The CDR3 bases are TGTGCCAGCAGTGAAGCTCCCGGAGGCCGCGATACGCAGTATTTT. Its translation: CASSEAPGGRDTQYF.

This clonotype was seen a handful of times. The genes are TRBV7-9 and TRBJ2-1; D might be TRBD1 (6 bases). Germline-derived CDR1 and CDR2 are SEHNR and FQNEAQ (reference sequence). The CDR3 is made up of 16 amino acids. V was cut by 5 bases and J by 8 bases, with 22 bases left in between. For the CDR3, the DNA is TGTGCCAGCAGCCGTGTCGTAGGGGGAGTCGGCGATGAGCAGTTCTTC. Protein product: CASSRVVGGVGDEQFF.

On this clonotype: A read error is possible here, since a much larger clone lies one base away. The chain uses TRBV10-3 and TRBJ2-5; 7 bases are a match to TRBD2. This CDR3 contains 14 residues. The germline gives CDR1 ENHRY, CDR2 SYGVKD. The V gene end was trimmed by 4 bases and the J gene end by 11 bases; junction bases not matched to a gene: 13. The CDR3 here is CAISVRAGRDEQYF. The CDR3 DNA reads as TGTGCCATCAGTGTTAGGGCAGGGAGGGATGAGCAGTACTTC.

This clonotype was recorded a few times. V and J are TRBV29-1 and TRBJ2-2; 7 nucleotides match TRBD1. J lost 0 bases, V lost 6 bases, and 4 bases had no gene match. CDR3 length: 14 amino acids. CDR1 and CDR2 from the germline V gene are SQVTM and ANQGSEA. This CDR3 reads CSVAGTANTGELFF. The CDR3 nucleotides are TGCAGCGTGGCCGGGACAGCGAACACCGGGGAGCTGTTTTTT.

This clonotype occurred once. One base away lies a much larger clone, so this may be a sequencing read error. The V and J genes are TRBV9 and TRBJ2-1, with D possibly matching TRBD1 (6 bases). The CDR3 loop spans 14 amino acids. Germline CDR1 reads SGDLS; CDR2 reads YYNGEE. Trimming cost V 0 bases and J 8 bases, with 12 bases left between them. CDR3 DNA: TGTGCCAGCAGCGTAGAGGGGGAAAAGGATGAGCAGTTCTTC. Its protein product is CASSVEGEKDEQFF.

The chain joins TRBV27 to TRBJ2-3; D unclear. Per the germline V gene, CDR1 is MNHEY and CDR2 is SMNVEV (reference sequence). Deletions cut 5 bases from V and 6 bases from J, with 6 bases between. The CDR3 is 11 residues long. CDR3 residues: CASSEVDTQYF. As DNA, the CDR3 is TGTGCCAGCAGTGAGGTTGATACGCAGTATTTT.